The clone carrying this T cell receptor (beta chain) has a handful of counts. Its specificity is unknown. V was trimmed by 5 bases and J by 1 base, leaving 20 bases between them. Germline CDR1 is DFQATT and CDR2 is SNEGSKA (reference sequence). The CDR3 is made up of 16 amino acids. The data derive from a study of CD8 T cells in ankylosing spondylitis. Study-level points and caveats: What seemed typical of ankylosing spondylitis blood was a TCR beta motif built from several highly homologous variants. Disease-linked clones were reportedly significantly enriched in matched ankylosing spondylitis synovial fluid. Disease-linked clones were CD8+ and relatively rare in peripheral blood.

By quantitative 5'-RACE with molecular barcodes, the TCR beta libraries were made. From the 5' RACE reads, TCRdb called clonotypes with MiXCR, one entry per CDR3 protein. The sample has under 950,000 distinct CDR3 sequences, over 15% seen once; the top ten hold 19%. The chain uses TRBV20-1 and TRBJ2-5; perhaps TRBD2 as D (5 bases). The sequence was obtained from a male donor with ankylosing spondylitis. The sequenced material came from blood, either unsorted or a sorted T cell fraction (not recorded which). The CDR3 coding sequence is TGCAGTGCTGGCCGGGGAGCCACAATCGCCCAAGAGACCCAGTACTTC. This sequence encodes CSAGRGATIAQETQYF.